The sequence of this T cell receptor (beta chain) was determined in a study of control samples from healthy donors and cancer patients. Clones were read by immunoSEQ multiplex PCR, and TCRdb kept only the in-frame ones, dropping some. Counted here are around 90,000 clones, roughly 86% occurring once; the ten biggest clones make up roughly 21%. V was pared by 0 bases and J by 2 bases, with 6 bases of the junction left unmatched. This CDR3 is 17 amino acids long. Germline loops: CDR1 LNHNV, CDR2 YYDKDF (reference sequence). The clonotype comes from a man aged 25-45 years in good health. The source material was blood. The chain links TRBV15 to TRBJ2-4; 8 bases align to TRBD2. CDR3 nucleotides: TGTGCCACCAGCAGAGACCTAACGGGGGGGCCCAAAAACATTCAGTACTTC. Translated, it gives CATSRDLTGGPKNIQYF.